This TCR beta chain was captured by sequencing in a study of T cell changes during pregnancy in multiple sclerosis. Germline V gene data show CDR1 as MNHEY and CDR2 as SMNVEV (reference sequence). The CDR3 sequence is 18 residues long. V lost 6 bases, J lost 3 bases, and 12 bases stayed unmatched. Here immunoSEQ multiplex PCR was the method, and the copy in TCRdb shows in-frame clones only, minus some. The data hold 71,000 or so clones, with 85% to 95% observed a single time. The J gene is TRBJ1-4, the V gene TRBV27; 11 bases agree with TRBD1. This TCR was sampled from a female donor with multiple sclerosis, enrolled in a pregnancy study. The material sequenced was peripheral blood, taken in the third trimester of pregnancy. The CDR3: CASSYSGQGVGANEKLFF. The DNA for the CDR3 is TGTGCCAGCAGCTACTCGGGACAGGGGGTTGGGGCTAATGAAAAACTGTTTTTT.